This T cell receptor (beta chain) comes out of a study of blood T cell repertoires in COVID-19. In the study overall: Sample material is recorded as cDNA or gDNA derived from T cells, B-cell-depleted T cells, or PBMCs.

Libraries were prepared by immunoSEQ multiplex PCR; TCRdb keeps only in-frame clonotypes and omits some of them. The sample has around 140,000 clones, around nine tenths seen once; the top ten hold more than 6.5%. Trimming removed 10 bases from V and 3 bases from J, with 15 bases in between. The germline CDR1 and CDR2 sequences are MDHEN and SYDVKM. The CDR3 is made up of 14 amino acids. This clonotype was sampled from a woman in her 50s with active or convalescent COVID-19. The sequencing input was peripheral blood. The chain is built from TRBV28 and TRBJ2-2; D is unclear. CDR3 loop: CATAPVEDTGELFF. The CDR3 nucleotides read TGTGCCACCGCGCCTGTAGAGGACACCGGGGAGCTGTTTTTT.